The 24 T cell receptor beta chains given below trace back to one sample, sequenced in a study of response to subunit inactivated influenza vaccine. A single record per CDR3 protein comes from TCRdb applying MiXCR to the RT-PCR reads. The sample carries 650,000 to 800,000 distinct CDR3 sequences, around a sixth recorded once. The sequences come from PBMCs from blood, collected roughly 5 days after vaccination. These receptors all stem from a man aged 45-65 years who received an inactivated influenza vaccine.

There are a few counts of this clonotype. J is TRBJ1-1 and V is TRBV20-1; tentatively, D is TRBD1 (5 bases). Germline V gene data show CDR1 as DFQATT and CDR2 as SNEGSKA (reference sequence). Trimming shortened V by 4 bases and J by 7 bases, and 10 bases separated the two germline ends. CDR3 size: 11 residues. The CDR3 is CSAIGVREAFF. For the CDR3, the DNA is TGCAGTGCTATAGGGGTCCGTGAAGCTTTCTTT.

This clonotype was observed a few times. The chain couples TRBV4-3 to TRBJ1-3; 8 bases are a match to TRBD1. The CDR3 contains 15 residues. Germline trimming cut 1 base from V and 4 bases from J; bases unmatched to any gene: 3. CDR1 is LGHNA and CDR2 is YSLEER in the germline V gene. CDR3 protein: CASSQAGTGGNTIYF. The DNA of the CDR3 is TGCGCCAGCAGCCAAGCGGGGACAGGAGGAAACACCATATATTTT.

J is TRBJ2-2 and V is TRBV5-6, with a weak D call TRBD2 (6 bases). The length of the CDR3 is 15 residues. Looked up from germline, CDR1 is SGHDT and CDR2 is YYEEEE. The V gene lost 4 bases and the J gene lost 5 bases, with 15 bases spanning the gap. The CDR3 sequence is CASSPYGGRTGELFF. The CDR3 DNA follows: TGTGCCAGCAGCCCCTACGGGGGAAGGACCGGGGAGCTGTTTTTT.

This clonotype was seen a few times. This chain joins TRBV11-2 and TRBJ2-1, with 11 bases aligning to TRBD2. The CDR3 spans 15 residues. Germline trimming cut 5 bases from V and 6 bases from J; bases unmatched to any gene: 6. The germline V gene encodes CDR1 SGHAT and CDR2 FQNNGV. CDR3 nucleotides: TGTGCCAGCAGCCTACTTAGCGGGAGGGGCAATGAGCAGTTCTTC. It yields the protein CASSLLSGRGNEQFF.

The table lists this clonotype with a few counts. The chain joins TRBV7-3 to TRBJ2-7; no firm D call. CDR3 length: 13 amino acids. The V gene lost 4 bases and the J gene lost 5 bases, with 12 bases spanning the gap. Germline V gene lookup returns CDR1 SGHTA and CDR2 FQGTGA. The CDR3 DNA follows: TGTGCCAGCAGCTCCATCGATAGTAACGAGCAGTACTTC. This gives the protein CASSSIDSNEQYF.

This chain links TRBV6-2 or TRBV6-3 with TRBJ1-5; no clear D. CDR3 length equals 14 residues. Germline CDR1 reads MNHEY; CDR2 reads SVGEGT. V was shortened by 2 bases and J by 5 bases, with 10 bases between the two germline ends. This CDR3 is CASSYQSRDQPQHF. CDR3 bases: TGTGCCAGCAGTTACCAATCAAGGGATCAGCCCCAGCATTTT.

The chain is built from TRBV28 and TRBJ2-1; TRBD1 aligns across 9 bases. This CDR3 has 15 residues. Germline lookup yields CDR1 MDHEN and CDR2 SYDVKM. V was pared by 3 bases and J by 5 bases, with 5 bases of the junction left unmatched. CDR3: CASSLSGTGNNEQFF. In DNA, the CDR3 is TGTGCCAGCAGTTTGTCCGGGACAGGGAACAATGAGCAGTTCTTC.

This clonotype was observed many times. The chain links TRBV7-2 to TRBJ2-7; TRBD2 is a possible D gene (5 bases). The CDR3 consists of 14 residues. Deletions cut 5 bases from V and 4 bases from J, with 15 bases between. Germline loops: CDR1 SGHTA, CDR2 FQGNSA. CDR3 in DNA: TGTGCCAGCAGCCCTGGGCGGGTGGGGTACGAGCAGTACTTC. This translates into CASSPGRVGYEQYF.

This clonotype occurred many times. The V call is TRBV24-1, the J call TRBJ2-1; TRBD1 aligns across 7 bases. The CDR3 spans 15 residues. J lost 2 bases, V lost 9 bases, and 9 bases had no gene match. Germline V gene lookup returns CDR1 KGHDR and CDR2 SFDVKD. The CDR3 reads CATAKTGSPYNEQFF. CDR3 nucleotide sequence: TGTGCCACCGCGAAGACAGGGAGTCCCTACAATGAGCAGTTCTTC.

V is TRBV7-6 and J is TRBJ2-3; unclear D gene. Trimming pared 1 base from V and 1 base from J, leaving 21 bases between. Germline V gene lookup returns CDR1 SGHVS and CDR2 FNYEAQ. This CDR3 is built from 19 residues. The CDR3 sequence is CASSLGVKRITSGTDTQYF. For the CDR3, the DNA is TGTGCCAGCAGCTTAGGGGTCAAACGAATTACCTCCGGCACAGATACGCAGTATTTT. The entire variable domain, with the rest obtained from reference TRBV7-6 and TRBJ2-3, is as follows: GAGVSQSPRYKVTKRGQDVALRCDPISGHVSLYWYRQALGQGPEFLTYFNYEAQQDKSGLPNDRFSAERPEGSISTLTIQRTEQRDSAMYRCASSLGVKRITSGTDTQYFGPGTRLTVL.

This chain joins TRBV10-3 and TRBJ1-1; unclear D gene. Trimming shortened V by 2 bases and J by 1 base, and 5 bases separated the two germline ends. The CDR3 extends over 13 amino acids. Germline V CDR1 and CDR2: ENHRY, SYGVKD. DNA for the CDR3: TGTGCCATCAGTGAGGGCGGGAACACTGAAGCTTTCTTT. This codes for CAISEGGNTEAFF.

The chain links TRBV12-3 or TRBV12-4 to TRBJ2-5, with D perhaps matching TRBD2 (5 bases). V was cut by 8 bases and J by 2 bases, with 15 bases left in between. The CDR3 runs to 14 residues. CDR3 loop: CASQRTFLQETQYF. Here the CDR3 DNA reads TGTGCCAGCCAACGGACTTTCCTACAAGAGACCCAGTACTTC.

This clonotype was observed a few times. The chain couples TRBV7-2 to TRBJ2-2; 7 nucleotides line up with TRBD1. There are 17 residues in the CDR3. Per germline, CDR1 SGHTA and CDR2 FQGNSA. After removal of 6 bases from V and 0 bases from J, the junction contained 10 bases not matched to a gene. CDR3 DNA: TGTGCCAGCAGGCCAATTTCCGGGACAGCGAACACCGGGGAGCTGTTTTTT. This encodes CASRPISGTANTGELFF.

This clonotype was counted ten times or more. V gene TRBV5-1 combines with J gene TRBJ2-3; the D is unclear. CDR3 length equals 14 residues. CDR1 and CDR2 (germline): SGHRS, YFSETQ. The V end was cut by 2 bases, the J end by 3 bases, with 10 bases between. The CDR3 loop is CASSFRGGTDTQYF. As DNA, the CDR3 is TGCGCCAGCAGCTTCCGCGGTGGAACAGATACGCAGTATTTT.

This clonotype was counted between two and nine times. The chain recombines TRBV7-3 with TRBJ2-7; perhaps TRBD2 as D (6 bases). V lost 1 base and J lost 0, with 19 bases in between. There are 18 residues in the CDR3. Germline values: CDR1 SGHTA, CDR2 FQGTGA. The CDR3 bases are TGTGCCAGCAGCTTAAGGGGTAGCGGCGTAACGGTCTCCTACGAGCAGTACTTC. Residues: CASSLRGSGVTVSYEQYF.

This chain connects TRBV20-1 to TRBJ2-7, with D maybe TRBD1 (7 bases). Between the trimmed V and J ends, which lost 3 bases and 3 bases, there was a span of 15 bases. This CDR3 spans 14 amino acids. Germline loops: CDR1 DFQATT, CDR2 SNEGSKA (reference sequence). The CDR3 spells CSAREVRDSYEQYF. The CDR3, as DNA: TGCAGTGCTAGGGAGGTGCGGGACAGCTACGAGCAGTACTTC.

The rearrangement joins TRBV20-1 to TRBJ2-7; the D gene is possibly TRBD2 (6 bases). Trimming took off 4 bases at V and 6 bases at J, with 19 bases between the two ends. Germline values: CDR1 DFQATT, CDR2 SNEGSKA (reference sequence). The CDR3 runs 14 residues. In nucleotides, the CDR3 is TGCAGTGCTACGGTGTTACGGTCGGGGGTCGAGCAGTACTTC. This sequence encodes CSATVLRSGVEQYF.

The rearrangement links TRBV3-1 to TRBJ2-3; TRBD2 agrees at 9 bases. Trimming took 0 bases from V and 4 from J; bases not matched to a gene: 11. The V gene's germline CDR1 is LGHDT and CDR2 YNNKEL (reference sequence). The CDR3 has 18 amino acids. DNA of the CDR3: TGTGCCAGCAGCCAAGACCGTGGCGGGAGGGCCAGGGCAGATACGCAGTATTTT. It is translated as CASSQDRGGRARADTQYF.

This clonotype was counted between two and nine times. The chain couples TRBV20-1 to TRBJ1-4; D is ambiguous. Germline assignment: CDR1 DFQATT and CDR2 SNEGSKA (reference sequence). The CDR3 loop spans 13 amino acids. Trimming shortened V by 5 bases and J by 1 base, and 8 bases separated the two germline ends. CDR3 DNA sequence: TGCAGTGCTTCGGAGATAACTAATGAAAAACTGTTTTTT. This codes for CSASEITNEKLFF.

This clonotype was picked up many times. The V gene is TRBV29-1, the J gene TRBJ2-1, with TRBD1 identical over 8 bases. This CDR3 has 16 amino acids. CDR1 and CDR2 from the germline V gene are SQVTM and ANQGSEA. The V gene end was trimmed by 3 bases and the J gene end by 0 bases; junction bases not matched to a gene: 7. The CDR3 bases are TGCAGCGTTGACCGCCCCGACAGGGGCTCCTACAATGAGCAGTTCTTC. Translating gives CSVDRPDRGSYNEQFF.

The CDR3 loop reads CASGIGTDTQYF. CDR3 DNA sequence: TGTGCCAGCGGGATCGGCACAGATACGCAGTATTTT. The chain recombines TRBV21-1 with TRBJ2-3. TRBV21-1 is marked as a pseudogene. This CDR3 has 12 amino acids.

V gene TRBV6-5 combines with J gene TRBJ2-3; D unclear. The germline V gene has CDR1 MNHEY and CDR2 SVGAGI. The CDR3 sequence is 14 residues long. Trimming took off 2 bases at V and 2 bases at J, with 8 bases between the two ends. For the CDR3, the DNA is TGTGCCAGCAGTTACGTACAAGTCACAGATACGCAGTATTTT. This codes for CASSYVQVTDTQYF.

This chain connects TRBV7-9 to TRBJ1-5; D possibly corresponds to TRBD1 (5 bases). The length of the CDR3 is 15 residues. Germline V gives CDR1 SEHNR, CDR2 FQNEAQ (reference sequence). V was clipped by 6 bases and J by 6 bases, with 18 bases between them. The CDR3 spells CASSEGQGWVQPQHF. The CDR3 coding sequence is TGTGCCAGCAGTGAAGGGCAGGGCTGGGTTCAGCCCCAGCATTTT.

This chain connects TRBV4-1 to TRBJ2-1; 8 bases are a match to TRBD2. Germline V lookup: CDR1 MGHRA, CDR2 YSYEKL. V gave up 1 base and J gave up 4 bases; unmatched junction bases: 15. The CDR3 runs 19 residues. The CDR3, as DNA: TGCGCCAGCAGCCAAGGACCAGCGGGGGAGATCATCTATTACAATGAGCAGTTCTTC. Protein sequence: CASSQGPAGEIIYYNEQFF.